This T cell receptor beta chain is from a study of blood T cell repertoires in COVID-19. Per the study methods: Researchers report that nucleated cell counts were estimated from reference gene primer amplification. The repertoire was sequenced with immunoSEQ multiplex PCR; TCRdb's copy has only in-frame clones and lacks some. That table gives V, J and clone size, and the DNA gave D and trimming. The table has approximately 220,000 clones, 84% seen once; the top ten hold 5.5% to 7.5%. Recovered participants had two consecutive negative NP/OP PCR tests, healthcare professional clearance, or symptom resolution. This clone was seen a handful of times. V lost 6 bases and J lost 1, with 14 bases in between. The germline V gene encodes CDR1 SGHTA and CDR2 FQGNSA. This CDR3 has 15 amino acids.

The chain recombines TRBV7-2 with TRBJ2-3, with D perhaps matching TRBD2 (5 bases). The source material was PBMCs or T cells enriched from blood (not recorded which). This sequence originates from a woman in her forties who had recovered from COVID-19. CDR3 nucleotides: TGTGCCAGCAGTGCCTTGGCGGGCCGCACAGATACGCAGTATTTT. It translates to CASSALAGRTDTQYF.